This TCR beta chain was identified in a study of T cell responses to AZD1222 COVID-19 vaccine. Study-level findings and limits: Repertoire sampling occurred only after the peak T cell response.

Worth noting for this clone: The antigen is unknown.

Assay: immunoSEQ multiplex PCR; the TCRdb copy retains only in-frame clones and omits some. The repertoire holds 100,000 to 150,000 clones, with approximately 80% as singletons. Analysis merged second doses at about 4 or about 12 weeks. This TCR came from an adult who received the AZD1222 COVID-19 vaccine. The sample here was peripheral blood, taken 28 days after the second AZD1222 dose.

The CDR3 nucleotides read TGTGCCAGTCGGGACAGCTCCTACAATGAGCAGTTCTTC. It encodes CASRDSSYNEQFF. The genes are TRBV19 and TRBJ2-1, with 7 bases that match TRBD1. V was clipped by 8 bases and J by 0 bases; unmatched bases: 1. The germline V gene has CDR1 LNHDA and CDR2 SQIVND (reference sequence). CDR3 size: 13 residues.